This T cell receptor (beta chain) was observed in a study of CD8 T cells in Susac syndrome. Study findings and constraints: It was acknowledged by the study that relatively few individuals were included in its TCR sequencing and HLA analysis.

It was with random hexamers that 0.5 to 1 ug RNA was reverse transcribed. Amplification of TCR beta CDR3 was carried out by immunoSEQ multiplex PCR, which covered 54 Vbeta and 13 Jbeta segments. TCRdb reanalysed the immunoSEQ multiplex PCR reads using MiXCR and keeps one entry per CDR3 protein. The sample has about 250,000 distinct CDR3 sequences, around 93% seen once. Trimming cost V 4 bases and J 1 base, with 11 bases left between them. Germline-derived CDR1 and CDR2 are SGHVS and FQNEAQ. The CDR3 loop spans 14 amino acids. Sequencing of TCR beta was performed on blood CD8+ T cells and on blood CD4+ T cells. The multiple sclerosis control group was made up of treatment-naive patients with stable or active relapsing-remitting disease. Remarks on this clonotype: Its antigen remains unknown.

V is TRBV7-8 and J is TRBJ2-7, with D perhaps TRBD1 (6 bases). This clonotype was obtained from a human donor with multiple sclerosis. Material: CD4+ T cells from PBMCs. The chain's CDR3 is CASSYGTISYEQYF. CDR3 sequence (DNA): TGTGCCAGCAGCTACGGGACAATTTCCTACGAGCAGTACTTC.